This T cell receptor beta chain was recovered during a study of T-cell reconstitution after alpha-beta-depleted transplantation in children (dated by TCRdb to 2016 to 2017). For the wider study: T-cell immune reconstitution after TCRalphabeta/CD19-depleted allogeneic hematopoietic cell transplantation in children was quantitatively tracked in the study by means of TCR repertoire profiling.

The full study reports these points: The apparently early alphabetaT-cell count recovery about two months after transplant was reportedly dependent on only several hundred rapidly expanded clones derived from non-depleted graft cells. Over subsequent months, a decline in hyperexpanded clone frequencies was noted, and after one year, T-cell counts and TCRbeta diversity were mostly ascribed to newly produced T cells. In some patients, the high TCRbeta diversity seen at day 60 was put down to recipient T cells and intrathymic progenitors that had survived conditioning.

This clonotype was counted ten times or more. Its target antigen remains unknown. The input lacks base qualities; no much larger clone sits a single base away. The treatment or condition label of this sample denotes: allogeneic hematopoietic cell transplantation with graft depleted of TCRalphabeta T cells and CD19 B cells. The children who served as transplant recipients had been given grafts of TCRalphabeta/CD19-depleted allogeneic hematopoietic cells. The germline V gene yields SGHAT for CDR1 and FQNNGV for CDR2. Including the terminal cysteine and phenylalanine, the CDR3 comprises 14 residues. Only the CDR3 DNA stays, 42 bases, in frame from base 1. For this chain, trimming is 3 bases at the V end and 8 bases at the J end, and the number of junction bases without a gene match is 4. The library came from PCR. The sequencer listed for this sample is Illumina HiSeq 2500. TCR library preparation used molecular barcoding, with unique molecular identifiers applied to normalize quantification of the TCRbeta repertoire. TCRdb's own reprocessing of the public reads used fastp at Q25 and MiXCR and kept productive beta chains. Identical CDR3 protein sequences are pooled into one entry, listed with their most common genes and DNA. The sample table shows around 200,000 distinct CDR3 sequences, and approximately 11% are seen once. The ten largest make up approximately 28% of the sample.

The sequenced sample was PBMCs, obtained before TCRalphabeta/CD19-depleted stem cell transplant. This TCR was recovered from a child younger than two with acute myeloid leukemia, due to receive a stem cell transplant. Here the chain combines TRBV11-2 and TRBJ1-6, and 7 bases in between align with TRBD1. The nucleotide sequence reads TGTGCCAGCAGCTTTTACAGGGGTGATTCACCCCTCCACTTT. Translation gives CASSFYRGDSPLHF. Here the CDR3 is joined to the reference TRBV11-2 and TRBJ1-6 genes, and the full variable domain is: EAGVAQSPRYKIIEKRQSVAFWCNPISGHATLYWYQQILGQGPKLLIQFQNNGVVDDSQLPKDRFSAERLKGVDSTLKIQPAKLEDSAVYLCASSFYRGDSPLHFGNGTRLTVT.